The sequence of this TCR beta chain was determined in a study of T cell changes during pregnancy in multiple sclerosis. Repertoires were generated with immunoSEQ multiplex PCR, while TCRdb's copy carries only in-frame clones and drops some. The sample has almost 35,000 clones; about nine tenths are singletons. CDR3 length: 17 amino acids. Germline V CDR1 and CDR2: LNHNV, YYDKDF (reference sequence). V lost 0 bases, J lost 6 bases, and 6 bases stayed unmatched. Sequencing used CD8+ T cells from peripheral blood mononuclear cells, obtained after pregnancy. This chain uses TRBV15 with TRBJ2-2, with 11 bases fitting TRBD1. This sequence originates from a female donor with multiple sclerosis, enrolled in a pregnancy study. CDR3 bases: TGTGCCACCAGCAGAGATCTAGGGACAGGGGGGGCCGGGGAGCTGTTTTTT. Its translation is CATSRDLGTGGAGELFF.